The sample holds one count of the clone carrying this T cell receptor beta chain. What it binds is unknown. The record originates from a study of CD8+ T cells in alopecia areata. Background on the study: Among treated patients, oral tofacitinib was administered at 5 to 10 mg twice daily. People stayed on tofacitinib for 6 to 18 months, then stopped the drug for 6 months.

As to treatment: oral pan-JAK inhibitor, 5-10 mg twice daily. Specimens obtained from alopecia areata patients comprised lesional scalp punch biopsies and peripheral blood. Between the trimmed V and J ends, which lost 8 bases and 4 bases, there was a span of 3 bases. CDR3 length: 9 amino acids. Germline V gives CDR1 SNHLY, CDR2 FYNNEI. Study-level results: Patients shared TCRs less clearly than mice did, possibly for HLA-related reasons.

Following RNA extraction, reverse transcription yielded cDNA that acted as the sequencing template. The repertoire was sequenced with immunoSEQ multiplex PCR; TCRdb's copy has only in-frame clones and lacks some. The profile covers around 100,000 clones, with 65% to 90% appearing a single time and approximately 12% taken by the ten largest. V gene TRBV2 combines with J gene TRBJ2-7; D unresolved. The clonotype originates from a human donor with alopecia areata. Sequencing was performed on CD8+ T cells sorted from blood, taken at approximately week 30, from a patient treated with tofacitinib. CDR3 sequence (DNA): TGTGCCAGCGGGTACGAGCAGTACTTC. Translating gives CASGYEQYF.